This is a list of T cell receptor beta chains from one sample in a study of blood T cell repertoires in COVID-19. Sequenced by immunoSEQ multiplex PCR; TCRdb stores in-frame clones only, minus some. Of roughly 110,000 clones in the sample, under 90% were seen once. Sequencing was carried out using peripheral blood. These receptor sequences come from a woman aged 55-75 years with acute or convalescent COVID-19. Each CDR3 is given with its conserved first and last residue. The D gene is left open where the match is weak. Rows give clone size only sometimes, using once, few, many, or a class for an expanded clone.

>NA|TRBV7-3|TRBD1|TRBJ1-1
CASSSTGGSITEAFF
TGTGCCAGCAGCTCTACAGGGGGCTCGATCACTGAAGCTTTCTTT
>NA|TRBV7-3|TRBD2|TRBJ2-3
CASSLFASGATDTQYF
TGTGCCAGCAGCTTATTTGCTAGCGGCGCGACAGATACGCAGTATTTT
>NA|TRBV6-5|NA|TRBJ1-4
CASSWGRQEKLFF
TGTGCCAGCAGTTGGGGCAGGCAGGAAAAACTGTTTTTT
>few|TRBV5-6|TRBD2|TRBJ2-1
CASSLGGASGSIYNEQFF
TGTGCCAGCAGCTTGGGGGGCGCTAGCGGGAGTATCTACAATGAGCAGTTCTTC
>NA|TRBV5-1|NA|TRBJ1-4
CASTSGGGINEKLFF
TGCGCCAGCACCAGTGGCGGGGGGATTAATGAAAAACTGTTTTTT
>NA|TRBV6-4|TRBD1|TRBJ1-5
CASRQNRTGTGSNQPQHF
TGTGCCAGCAGGCAAAACCGCACCGGGACAGGATCGAATCAGCCCCAGCATTTT
>NA|TRBV15|NA|TRBJ1-5
CATSRDWRGGQPQHF
TGTGCCACCAGCAGAGATTGGAGGGGTGGGCAGCCCCAGCATTTT
>NA|TRBV5-1|TRBD1|TRBJ1-1
CASSFGTGGRDTEAFF
TGCGCCAGCAGCTTTGGGACAGGGGGCAGGGACACTGAAGCTTTCTTT
>NA|TRBV19|NA|TRBJ1-1
CASSRKIGVAEAFF
TGTGCCAGTTCCCGAAAGATAGGGGTGGCTGAAGCTTTCTTT
>NA|TRBV28|NA|TRBJ2-2
CASRWTQLNTGELFF
TGTGCCAGCAGGTGGACACAGCTGAACACCGGGGAGCTGTTTTTT
>NA|TRBV19|TRBD2|TRBJ2-3
CASSGRGTSGTDTQYF
TGTGCCAGTAGTGGGAGGGGGACTAGCGGGACAGATACGCAGTATTTT
>NA|TRBV18|TRBD2|TRBJ2-5
CASSTGLAGGDETQYF
TGTGCCAGCTCAACGGGACTAGCGGGAGGGGATGAGACCCAGTACTTC
>NA|TRBV5-1|NA|TRBJ2-3
CASSPLGGGAADTQYF
TGCGCCAGCAGCCCCCTGGGTGGCGGGGCGGCAGATACGCAGTATTTT
>NA|TRBV6-5|TRBD2|TRBJ2-7
CASRKLADLSYEQYF
TGTGCCAGCAGAAAACTAGCGGACCTCTCCTACGAGCAGTACTTC
>once|TRBV12-5|NA|TRBJ1-4
CASGLPGGAGDNEKLFF
TGTGCTAGTGGTTTGCCTGGGGGGGCAGGGGATAATGAAAAACTGTTTTTT
>NA|TRBV5-1|NA|TRBJ1-1
CASSLSTGYTEAFF
TGCGCCAGCAGCTTATCAACAGGATATACTGAAGCTTTCTTT
>NA|TRBV7-8|NA|TRBJ2-1
CASSLERLRGEQFF
TGTGCCAGCAGCTTGGAGCGCCTCCGAGGTGAGCAGTTCTTC
>NA|TRBV10-3|TRBD1|TRBJ1-4
CAISERTGGQGDEKLFF
TGTGCCATCAGTGAGCGAACAGGGGGGCAAGGGGATGAAAAACTGTTTTTT
>NA|TRBV6-5|NA|TRBJ1-4
CASGTGIPNEKLFF
TGTGCCAGCGGTACAGGGATTCCCAATGAAAAACTGTTTTTT
>NA|TRBV6-5|NA|TRBJ1-5
CATEGDQPQHF
TGTGCCACTGAGGGGGATCAGCCCCAGCATTTT
>NA|TRBV27|TRBD1|TRBJ1-4
CASSLRTGLFEKLFF
TGTGCCAGCAGTTTAAGGACAGGGCTCTTTGAAAAACTGTTTTTT
>NA|TRBV28|NA|TRBJ2-7
CASSLHGSQRDEQYF
TGTGCCAGCAGTTTACACGGCAGTCAGAGGGACGAGCAGTACTTC
>NA|TRBV18|NA|TRBJ1-2
CASSELGGGDGYTF
TGTGCCAGCTCAGAACTCGGGGGAGGAGATGGCTACACCTTC
>NA|TRBV29-1|NA|TRBJ1-1
CSVEDRVGRNTEAFF
TGCAGCGTTGAAGATCGGGTGGGGCGGAACACTGAAGCTTTCTTT
>NA|TRBV5-1|NA|TRBJ1-1
CASSLLEGNTEAFF
TGCGCCAGCAGCTTGTTGGAGGGAAACACTGAAGCTTTCTTT
>few|TRBV19|TRBD1|TRBJ1-5
CASSRGQGSNQPQHF
TGTGCCAGTAGTAGGGGACAGGGGTCAAATCAGCCCCAGCATTTT
>NA|TRBV3-1/TRBV3-2|NA|TRBJ1-2
CASSLDTRGYTF
TGTGCCAGCAGCCTTGACACCCGGGGCTACACCTTC
>NA|TRBV23-1|TRBD1|TRBJ1-2
CASASTGGANYGYTF
TGCGCCAGCGCCTCTACAGGGGGCGCTAACTATGGCTACACCTTC